The subject of this entry is one T cell receptor beta chain. The data derive from a study of metastatic and nonmetastatic thyroid tumors. Under the authors' procedure: The study took CDR3 differences across clinicopathological groups and made a distant-metastasis classifier for papillary thyroid cancer from them. TCRdb re-called the PCR reads with MiXCR. The V and J calls and clone size are TCRdb's, not the authors'. The profile shows around 40,000 clones, 20% to 30% of them singletons. Patients underwent thyroid surgery, and none had received any treatment before it. CDR3 length: 13 amino acids. Trimming removed 5 bases from V and 0 bases from J, with 8 bases in between. Germline values: CDR1 SGHTA, CDR2 FQGTGA.

This TCR was sampled from a female donor with papillary thyroid cancer or a benign thyroid nodule (not recorded which). Some clones in this sample may be carry-over from other donors' samples. The specimen sequenced was blood. The J gene is TRBJ2-7, the V gene TRBV7-3, with no clear D. The CDR3 here is CASSPESSYEQYF. The CDR3 nucleotides are TGTGCCAGCAGCCCGGAGAGCTCCTACGAGCAGTACTTC.